This T cell receptor (beta chain) was captured in a study of T cell responses to AZD1222 COVID-19 vaccine. Findings of the study overall: The study found Spike-specific TCR breadth and depth rose after two AZD1222 doses. Seropositive AZD1222 recipients at baseline numbered only six or seven. Clonal diversity may have been underestimated in mostly white British donors. Reportedly, nearly half of unique spike TCRs recognized epitopes outside B.1.351/B.1.1.7 mutations.

The method was immunoSEQ multiplex PCR; TCRdb's version includes in-frame clones alone and lacks a portion of them. The sample yields tens of thousands of clones, roughly 87% seen once. About this clone itself: Its cognate antigen is unknown.

Germline V CDR1 and CDR2: DFQATT, SNEGSKA (reference sequence). CDR3 length: 13 amino acids. The V and J ends lost 3 bases and 3 bases respectively, with 9 bases between them. The sequenced sample was peripheral blood, obtained 28 days after the second AZD1222 dose. This clonotype was sampled from an adult who received the AZD1222 COVID-19 vaccine. V usage is TRBV20-1 and J usage is TRBJ1-5; no definite D call. The CDR3 DNA follows: TGCAGTGCTAGTAGTGATTTCAATCAGCCCCAGCATTTT. It encodes CSASSDFNQPQHF.